This entry describes one T cell receptor beta chain. The sample belongs to a study of technical replicates of blood from a few donors. Method: immunoSEQ multiplex PCR; TCRdb's copy keeps in-frame clones and lacks some. The sample comprises some 14,000 clones, 85% to 95% of which are singletons, and around 7.4% rests with the top ten. Germline values: CDR1 SGHRS, CDR2 YFSETQ. The CDR3 runs to 11 residues. The V end lost 2 bases, the J end lost 9 bases, and 6 bases lay between the germline ends. The sequenced material came from PBMCs. The TCR was taken from a human donor in good health. The chain recombines TRBV5-1 with TRBJ2-1; tentative D call: TRBD2 (5 bases). The CDR3, as DNA: TGCGCCAGCAGCTTCGGACTTGAGCAGTTCTTC. It yields the protein CASSFGLEQFF.